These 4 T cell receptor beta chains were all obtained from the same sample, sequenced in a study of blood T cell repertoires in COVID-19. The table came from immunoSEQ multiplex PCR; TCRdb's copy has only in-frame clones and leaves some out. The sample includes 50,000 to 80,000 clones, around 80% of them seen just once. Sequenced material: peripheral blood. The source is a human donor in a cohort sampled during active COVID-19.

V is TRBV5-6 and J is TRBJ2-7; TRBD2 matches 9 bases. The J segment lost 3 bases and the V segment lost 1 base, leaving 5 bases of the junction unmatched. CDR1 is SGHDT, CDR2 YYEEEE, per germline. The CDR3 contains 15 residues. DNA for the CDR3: TGTGCCAGCAGCTTGCTGAGCGGGGGGCACTACGAGCAGTACTTC. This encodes CASSLLSGGHYEQYF.

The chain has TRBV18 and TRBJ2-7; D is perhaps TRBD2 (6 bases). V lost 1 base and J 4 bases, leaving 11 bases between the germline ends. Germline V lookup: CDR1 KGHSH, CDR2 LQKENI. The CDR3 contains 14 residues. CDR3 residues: CASSPRRDRYEQYF. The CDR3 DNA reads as TGTGCCAGCTCACCACGGAGGGATAGATACGAGCAGTACTTC.

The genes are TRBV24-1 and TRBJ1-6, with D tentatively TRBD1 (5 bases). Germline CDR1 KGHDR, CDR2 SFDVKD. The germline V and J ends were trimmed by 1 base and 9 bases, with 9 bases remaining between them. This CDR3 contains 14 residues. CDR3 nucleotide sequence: TGTGCCACCAGTGATTTTAGGGGTTTTTCACCCCTCCACTTT. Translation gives CATSDFRGFSPLHF.

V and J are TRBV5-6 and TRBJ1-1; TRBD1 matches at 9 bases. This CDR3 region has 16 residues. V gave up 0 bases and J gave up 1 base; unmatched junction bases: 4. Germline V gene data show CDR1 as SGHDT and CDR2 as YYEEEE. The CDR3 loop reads CASSLAPGQGNTEAFF. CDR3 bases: TGTGCCAGCAGCTTGGCGCCGGGACAGGGGAACACTGAAGCTTTCTTT.